Listed below are T cell receptor beta chains from one sample, sequenced in a study of T cells in Graves' hyperthyroidism and ophthalmopathy. TCRdb processed the multiplex PCR reads anew with MiXCR; each CDR3 protein has one entry. The repertoire consists of hundreds of thousands of distinct CDR3 sequences, with 16% occurring once and the leading ten covering under 3.5%. Sequences were obtained from blood. The receptors originated from a woman aged 40 to 50 with Graves' ophthalmopathy. The CDR3 runs from the conserved cysteine through the conserved F or W. D genes are given only for firm matches. Expanded clones are given a class, and other clones once, few, many or no size at all.

>TRBJ1-2|-|TRBV10-3|-
CAISRDKNYGYTF
TGTGCCATCAGCCGGGACAAGAACTATGGCTACACCTTC
>TRBJ1-4|many|TRBV2|-
CASSEKGSTNEKLFF
TGTGCCAGCAGTGAAAAGGGTAGCACTAATGAAAAACTGTTTTTT
>TRBJ2-2|many|TRBV28|-
CASSLSSLGTGELFF
TGTGCCAGCAGTTTATCCTCCCTCGGCACCGGGGAGCTGTTTTTT
>TRBJ2-1|-|TRBV5-4|TRBD2
CASSLDLAGGNEQFF
TGTGCCAGCAGCTTGGATCTAGCGGGTGGCAATGAGCAGTTCTTC
>TRBJ2-7|many|TRBV20-1|-
CSARDSILNYEQYF
TGCAGTGCTAGAGACAGTATCCTAAACTACGAGCAGTACTTC
>TRBJ2-7|many|TRBV5-1|TRBD1
CASSWGEGAYEQYF
TGCGCCAGCAGCTGGGGAGAGGGGGCTTACGAGCAGTACTTC
>TRBJ1-2|many|TRBV29-1|-
CSVSHSGFYGYTF
TGCAGCGTGTCTCACAGCGGGTTCTATGGCTACACCTTC
>TRBJ2-1|once|TRBV20-1|TRBD2
CSARTSGGEQFF
TGCAGTGCTAGGACTAGCGGGGGTGAGCAGTTCTTC
>TRBJ2-3|-|TRBV24-1|-
CATRDEADTQYF
TGTGCCACCAGGGATGAGGCAGATACGCAGTATTTT
>TRBJ2-7|many|TRBV5-1|-
CASSFTDGSYEQYF
TGCGCCAGCAGCTTTACTGACGGCTCCTACGAGCAGTACTTC
>TRBJ2-5|few|TRBV18|TRBD2
CASSPSGLAGGTQETQYF
TGTGCCAGCTCACCCTCGGGACTAGCGGGGGGAACACAAGAGACCCAGTACTTC
>TRBJ2-1|many|TRBV20-1|TRBD2
CSARVGLAGGPRAYNEQFF
TGCAGTGCTAGAGTCGGACTAGCGGGAGGGCCTCGAGCCTACAATGAGCAGTTCTTC
>TRBJ2-2|many|TRBV11-2|TRBD1
CASSRNYRTGSGELFF
TGTGCCAGCAGCCGCAACTACAGGACAGGCAGCGGGGAGCTGTTTTTT
>TRBJ2-2|many|TRBV18|-
CASSGDQLTGELFF
TGTGCCAGCTCGGGGGACCAATTAACCGGGGAGCTGTTTTTT
>TRBJ2-4|-|TRBV20-1|-
CSASPGHRSLAKNIQYF
TGCAGTGCTTCCCCGGGACACCGATCTCTAGCCAAAAACATTCAGTACTTC
>TRBJ1-1|many|TRBV12-3/TRBV12-4|-
CASSPNDAHTEAFF
TGTGCCAGCAGCCCAAATGACGCTCACACTGAAGCTTTCTTT
>TRBJ2-1|few|TRBV14|TRBD2
CASTWGGIAYNEQFF
TGTGCCAGCACCTGGGGGGGGATTGCCTACAATGAGCAGTTCTTC
>TRBJ2-3|many|TRBV12-3/TRBV12-4|-
CASSPLGPVDTQYF
TGTGCCAGCAGCCCACTTGGGCCCGTAGATACGCAGTATTTT
>TRBJ2-1|-|TRBV20-1|TRBD2
CSARGTSGGYNEQFF
TGCAGTGCTAGAGGAACTAGCGGGGGCTACAATGAGCAGTTCTTC
>TRBJ2-7|many|TRBV29-1|-
CSVKTSWLNEQYF
TGCAGCGTGAAGACTAGTTGGTTAAACGAGCAGTACTTC
>TRBJ2-2|-|TRBV5-1|TRBD1
CASSSTDRATGELFF
TGCGCCAGCAGCTCGACGGACAGGGCTACCGGGGAGCTGTTTTTT
>TRBJ2-4|-|TRBV20-1|-
CSAETKNIQYF
TGCAGCGCCGAAACCAAAAACATTCAGTACTTC
>TRBJ2-1|many|TRBV20-1|-
CSARQGGTDVDEQFF
TGCAGTGCTAGACAGGGGGGGACAGATGTCGATGAGCAGTTCTTC
>TRBJ2-3|many|TRBV6-5|-
CASSYSIARTLSDTQYF
TGTGCCAGCAGTTACTCGATCGCGAGAACCCTCTCAGATACGCAGTATTTT
>TRBJ1-2|-|TRBV5-1|-
CASRTTATGGYTF
TGCGCCAGCAGAACGACAGCGACCGGGGGCTACACCTTC
>TRBJ2-5|many|TRBV20-1|TRBD1
CSAHHRTGVETQYF
TGCAGTGCTCACCACCGGACAGGGGTGGAGACCCAGTACTTC
>TRBJ2-3|few|TRBV7-2|TRBD2
CASSPQREGGDTQYF
TGTGCCAGCAGCCCTCAGCGGGAGGGAGGAGATACGCAGTATTTT
>TRBJ2-4|few|TRBV24-1|-
CASCLALAKNIQYF
TGTGCCAGCTGTCTCGCGTTAGCCAAAAACATTCAGTACTTC
>TRBJ1-6|many|TRBV28|TRBD1
CASSFPGTGDSPLHF
TGTGCCAGCAGTTTCCCCGGAACAGGGGATTCACCCCTCCACTTT
>TRBJ2-3|few|TRBV11-3|-
CASSAGVRGTDTQYF
TGTGCCAGCAGCGCAGGGGTGAGGGGAACAGATACGCAGTATTTT
>TRBJ2-1|many|TRBV20-1|-
CSAMTWNEQFF
TGCAGTGCTATGACTTGGAATGAGCAGTTCTTC
>TRBJ2-1|few|TRBV11-2|-
CASSFDGSLYNEQFF
TGTGCCAGCAGCTTCGATGGCAGTCTCTACAATGAGCAGTTCTTC
>TRBJ1-3|many|TRBV3-1|-
CASSQDISNLGSNTIYF
TGTGCCAGCAGCCAAGATATCTCCAACCTGGGGTCAAACACCATATATTTT
>TRBJ1-1|-|TRBV11-2|-
CASSSPELNTEAFF
TGTGCCAGCAGCTCCCCGGAACTGAACACTGAAGCTTTCTTT
>TRBJ2-5|-|TRBV3-1|-
CASSLKGMRETQYF
TGTGCCAGCAGCCTTAAGGGGATGAGGGAGACCCAGTACTTC
>TRBJ2-1|few|TRBV5-4|-
CASSLAWGRNNEQFF
TGTGCCAGCAGCTTGGCCTGGGGCCGGAACAATGAGCAGTTCTTC
>TRBJ1-1|-|TRBV20-1|-
CSARQSAEAFF
TGCAGTGCCCGACAGTCTGCTGAAGCTTTCTTT
>TRBJ1-6|many|TRBV12-3/TRBV12-4|-
CASSLRVGNSPLHF
TGTGCCAGCAGTCTCAGGGTTGGGAATTCACCCCTCCACTTT
>TRBJ1-5|many|TRBV30|-
CAWSGGHQPQHF
TGTGCCTGGAGTGGGGGTCATCAGCCCCAGCATTTT
>TRBJ1-1|-|TRBV19|-
CASSPTGGRPEAFF
TGTGCCAGTAGTCCAACGGGGGGGCGGCCAGAAGCTTTCTTT
>TRBJ1-3|-|TRBV7-6|-
CASSLGENTIYF
TGTGCCAGCAGCTTAGGTGAAAACACCATATATTTT
>TRBJ2-7|few|TRBV5-1|-
CASSPGRAERVQYF
TGCGCCAGCAGCCCGGGTAGGGCAGAACGGGTGCAGTACTTC
>TRBJ2-7|many|TRBV20-1|-
CSAKTGYEQYF
TGCAGTGCTAAAACGGGCTACGAGCAGTACTTC
>TRBJ1-1|many|TRBV12-3/TRBV12-4|-
CASRATGLDTEAFF
TGTGCCAGCAGGGCAACAGGGTTGGACACTGAAGCTTTCTTT
>TRBJ2-7|many|TRBV20-1|TRBD2
CRAPSGTGGRYEQYF
TGCAGAGCTCCCTCGGGAACGGGAGGGAGGTACGAGCAGTACTTC
>TRBJ2-2|many|TRBV30|-
CAWSVVGGTGELFF
TGTGCCTGGAGTGTCGTGGGAGGCACCGGGGAGCTGTTTTTT
>TRBJ2-3|-|TRBV19|-
CASKAGITDGTQYF
TGTGCCAGTAAGGCAGGGATCACAGACGGTACGCAGTATTTT
>TRBJ2-2|few|TRBV18|-
CASSPAQLHSGELFF
TGTGCCAGCTCACCGGCCCAGTTACATTCCGGGGAGCTGTTTTTT
>TRBJ2-7|-|TRBV5-1|-
CASSLAYGGEQYF
TGCGCTAGCAGCTTGGCATACGGAGGCGAGCAGTACTTC
>TRBJ2-7|-|TRBV19|-
CASSQRTEKGYEQYF
TGTGCCAGTAGTCAGAGGACAGAGAAGGGCTACGAGCAGTACTTC
>TRBJ2-1|many|TRBV2|-
CASGGQSYNEQFF
TGTGCCAGCGGCGGACAGTCCTACAATGAGCAGTTCTTC
>TRBJ2-3|-|TRBV6-1|-
CASSARPGRDTQYF
TGTGCCAGCAGTGCCCGACCGGGACGAGATACGCAGTATTTT
>TRBJ2-1|many|TRBV20-1|-
CSARDAQAHNYNEQFF
TGCAGTGCTAGAGACGCTCAGGCGCATAACTACAATGAGCAGTTCTTC
>TRBJ1-1|many|TRBV6-1|-
CASSDMGEGNTEAFF
TGTGCCAGCAGTGATATGGGGGAGGGGAACACTGAAGCTTTCTTT
>TRBJ1-1|once|TRBV20-1|-
CSARDPSNTEAFF
TGCAGTGCTAGGGACCCCTCTAACACTGAAGCTTTCTTT
>TRBJ1-6|-|TRBV27|TRBD1
CASDPRTGGRLNSPLHF
TGTGCCAGCGACCCGAGGACAGGGGGGCGACTCAATTCACCCCTCCACTTT
>TRBJ2-1|-|TRBV18|TRBD2
CASSKLAGGGNEQFF
TGTGCCAGCTCGAAACTAGCGGGAGGTGGAAATGAGCAGTTCTTC